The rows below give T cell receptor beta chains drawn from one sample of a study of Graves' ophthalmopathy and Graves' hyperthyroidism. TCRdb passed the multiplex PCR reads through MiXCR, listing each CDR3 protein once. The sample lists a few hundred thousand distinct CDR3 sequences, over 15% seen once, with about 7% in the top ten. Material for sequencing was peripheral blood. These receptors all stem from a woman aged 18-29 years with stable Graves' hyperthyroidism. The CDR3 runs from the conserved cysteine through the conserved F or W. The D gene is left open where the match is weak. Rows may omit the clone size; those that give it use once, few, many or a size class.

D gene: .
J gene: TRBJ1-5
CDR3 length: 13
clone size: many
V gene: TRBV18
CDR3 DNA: TGTGCCAGCTCACCACAGTGGGATCAGCCCCAGCATTTT
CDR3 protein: CASSPQWDQPQHF

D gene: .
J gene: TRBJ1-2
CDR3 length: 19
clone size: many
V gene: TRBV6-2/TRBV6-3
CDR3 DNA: TGTGCCAGCAGGGCCCGGGGACCCCACTTAGCCATGACGGACTATGGCTACACCTTC
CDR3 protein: CASRARGPHLAMTDYGYTF

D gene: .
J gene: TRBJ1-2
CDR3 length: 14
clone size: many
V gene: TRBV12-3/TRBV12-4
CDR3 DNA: TGTGCCAGCAGCCCCAACAGGGAAAGGGATGGCTACACCTTC
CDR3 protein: CASSPNRERDGYTF

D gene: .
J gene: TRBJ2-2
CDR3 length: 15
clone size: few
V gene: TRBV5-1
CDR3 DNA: TGCGCCAGCAGCTGGTCCACGGTGAACACCGGGGAGCTGTTTTTT
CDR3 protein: CASSWSTVNTGELFF

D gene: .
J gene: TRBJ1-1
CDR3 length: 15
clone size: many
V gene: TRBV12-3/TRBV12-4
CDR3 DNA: TGTGCCAGCAACGAACAGGGTACGGTGCGGACTGAAGCTTTCTTT
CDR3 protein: CASNEQGTVRTEAFF

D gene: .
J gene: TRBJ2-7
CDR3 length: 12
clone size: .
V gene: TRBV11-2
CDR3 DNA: TGTGCCAGCAGCTTATCCCGGGATGGGCAGTACTTC
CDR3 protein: CASSLSRDGQYF

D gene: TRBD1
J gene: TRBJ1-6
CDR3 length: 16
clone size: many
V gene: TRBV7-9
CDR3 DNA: TGTGCCAGCAGCCCGACCTCGGGACAGTATAATTCACCCCTCCACTTT
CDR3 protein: CASSPTSGQYNSPLHF

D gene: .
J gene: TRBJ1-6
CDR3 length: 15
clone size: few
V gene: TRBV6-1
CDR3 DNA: TGTGCCAGCAGCAAATTGAGCTCCTATAATTCACCCCTCCACTTT
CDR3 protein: CASSKLSSYNSPLHF

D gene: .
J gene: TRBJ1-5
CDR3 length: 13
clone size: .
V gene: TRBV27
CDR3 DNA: TGTGCCAGCAGTTTAACAGCAGGTCAGCCCCAGCATTTT
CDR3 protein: CASSLTAGQPQHF

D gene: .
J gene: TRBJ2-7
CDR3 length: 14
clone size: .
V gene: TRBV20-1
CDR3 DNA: TGCAGTGCTCACAATATGGACAGCCTTTACGAGCAGTACTTC
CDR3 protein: CSAHNMDSLYEQYF

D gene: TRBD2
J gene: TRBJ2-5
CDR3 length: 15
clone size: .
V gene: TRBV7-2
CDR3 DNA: TGTGCCAGCAGCTACCAGCGGGGGGCCCAAGAGACCCAGTACTTC
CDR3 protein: CASSYQRGAQETQYF